What follows are 31 T cell receptor beta chains derived from one specimen sequenced in a study of blood T cell repertoires in COVID-19. The assay was immunoSEQ multiplex PCR, and TCRdb's table has in-frame clones only and misses some. Among some 200,000 clones, over 75% were seen once, and the ten largest hold about 6%. The material sequenced was peripheral blood. All receptors come from an elderly man with acute or convalescent COVID-19.

A word on this clone: One end of the junction fails to match germline, which may point to a read error. The chain is built from TRBV18 and TRBJ2-7, with 7 bases fitting TRBD1. Germline CDR1 is KGHSH and CDR2 is LQKENI. This CDR3 contains 14 residues. The CDR3 loop is CASSPRGGGTGQYF. CDR3 DNA sequence: TGTGCCAGCTCCCCACGAGGGGGCGGTACTGGGCAGTACTTC.

The chain combines TRBV28 with TRBJ2-5, with D possibly matching TRBD2 (7 bases). The CDR3 contains 15 residues. In germline, CDR1 is MDHEN, CDR2 SYDVKM. With 5 bases removed from V and 3 bases from J, the gap between germline ends came to 16 bases. In nucleotides, the CDR3 is TGTGCCAGCAGTCGGGCGGGGGCTACCGAAGAGACCCAGTACTTC. Translating gives CASSRAGATEETQYF.

The chain employs TRBV20-1 and TRBJ2-7; TRBD1 is a possible D gene (5 bases). The V and J ends lost 3 bases and 12 bases respectively, with 15 bases between them. This CDR3 has 11 amino acids. Germline V gene data show CDR1 as DFQATT and CDR2 as SNEGSKA (reference sequence). CDR3 region: CSASPDSTTYF. The CDR3 DNA reads as TGCAGTGCTAGCCCCGACAGTACTACGTACTTC.

This clone was counted between two and nine times. The genes are TRBV7-2 and TRBJ1-1; D unclear. CDR1 is SGHTA and CDR2 is FQGNSA in the germline V gene. The CDR3 has 14 residues. V was shortened by 0 bases and J by 5 bases, with 10 bases between the two germline ends. CDR3 DNA: TGTGCCAGCAGCTTAGCCCGGGGATCGACTGAAGCTTTCTTT. It yields the protein CASSLARGSTEAFF.

The chain combines TRBV11-2 with TRBJ2-3, with 8 bases aligning to TRBD2. The CDR3 has 15 residues. From germline, CDR1 is SGHAT and CDR2 FQNNGV. Trimming removed 3 bases from V and 3 bases from J; junction bases left unmatched: 5. CDR3 nucleotides: TGTGCCAGCAGCTTGGCCGGGAGGGCAACAGATACGCAGTATTTT. This translates into CASSLAGRATDTQYF.

This clone was seen once. The chain employs TRBV27 and TRBJ1-1; 7 bases match TRBD1. V shed 2 bases, J shed 1 base, and the junction held 4 bases outside the gene matches. The CDR3 sequence is 15 residues long. The V gene's germline CDR1 is MNHEY and CDR2 SMNVEV (reference sequence). The CDR3 DNA follows: TGTGCCAGCAGTTTAACGTGGACAGGGAACACTGAAGCTTTCTTT. As protein: CASSLTWTGNTEAFF.

This chain connects TRBV7-9 to TRBJ1-1; D is uncertain. V gave up 0 bases and J gave up 3 bases, with 11 bases separating them. CDR1 is SEHNR, CDR2 FQNEAQ, per germline (reference sequence). The CDR3 runs to 15 residues. CDR3 loop: CASSLASLKDTEAFF. The CDR3 coding sequence is TGTGCCAGCAGCTTAGCGAGTCTCAAAGACACTGAAGCTTTCTTT.

This clone occurred a few times. The chain couples TRBV5-1 to TRBJ1-1, with D perhaps matching TRBD1 (6 bases). The CDR3 length is 12 residues. Germline assignment: CDR1 SGHRS and CDR2 YFSETQ. V lost 1 base, J lost 8 bases, and 9 bases lay in between. The CDR3: CASSLSTGEAFF. The DNA of the CDR3 is TGCGCCAGCAGCTTGTCTACAGGGGAAGCTTTCTTT.

This rearrangement joins TRBV18 to TRBJ2-2, with D possibly TRBD1 on 6 matching bases. V was clipped by 5 bases and J by 5 bases, with 18 bases between them. CDR3 length: 16 amino acids. Germline-derived CDR1 and CDR2 are KGHSH and LQKENI. Here the CDR3 reads CASSSGQQSLTGELFF. DNA for the CDR3: TGTGCCAGCTCATCAGGACAGCAATCCCTTACCGGGGAGCTGTTTTTT.

This clone was counted between two and nine times. The V gene is TRBV19, the J gene TRBJ2-7; TRBD2 matches 7 bases. With V trimmed by 3 bases and J by 4 bases, 21 bases remained unmatched. The CDR3 covers 19 residues. CDR1 and CDR2 (germline): LNHDA, SQIVND (reference sequence). The CDR3 loop is CASSIGSGAGENPRYEQYF. The CDR3, as DNA: TGTGCCAGTAGTATTGGGTCTGGCGCGGGAGAAAACCCTAGATACGAGCAGTACTTC.

The chain has TRBV6-5 and TRBJ2-5; 11 bases are a match to TRBD1. The CDR3 length is 16 residues. Germline CDR1 is MNHEY and CDR2 is SVGAGI. The V and J ends lost 2 bases and 7 bases, in that order; junction bases with no gene match: 9. In nucleotides, the CDR3 is TGTGCCAGCAGTTACACCTCCGGGACAGGGGGTGGGACCCAGTACTTC. Translation gives CASSYTSGTGGGTQYF.

This chain joins TRBV21-1 and TRBJ2-1; TRBD1, as called in the table, went unchecked against the DNA. TRBV21-1 is a pseudogene locus. The CDR3 contains 20 residues. This CDR3 reads CASSTTGNRVPGMSYNEQFF. The DNA for the CDR3 is TGTGCCAGCAGCACTACAGGAAACAGGGTCCCTGGGATGTCCTACAATGAGCAGTTCTTC.

The chain carries TRBV28 and TRBJ2-5; a possible D gene is TRBD1 (7 bases). V lost 9 bases and J 4 bases, leaving 12 bases between the germline ends. The germline V gene has CDR1 MDHEN and CDR2 SYDVKM. This CDR3 contains 12 residues. CDR3 nucleotide sequence: TGTGCCAGTCAGGGGGGTGCAGAGACCCAGTACTTC. Translating it yields CASQGGAETQYF.

The chain has TRBV24-1 and TRBJ2-6; TRBD1 might be the D (7 bases). There are 17 residues in the CDR3. CDR1 and CDR2 from the germline V gene are KGHDR and SFDVKD. Trimming cost V 6 bases and J 2 bases, with 16 bases left between them. DNA for the CDR3: TGTGCCACCAGTAACCCGCCAGGGGGGCCTGGGGCCAACGTCCTGACTTTC. Translated: CATSNPPGGPGANVLTF.

This sequence joins TRBV30 and TRBJ1-2; 7 bases line up with TRBD1. V gave up 2 bases and J gave up 10 bases; unmatched junction bases: 7. Germline V gene lookup returns CDR1 GTSNPN and CDR2 SVGIG (reference sequence). CDR3 size: 12 residues. CDR3 amino acids: CAWSRQGVAYTF. DNA of the CDR3: TGTGCCTGGAGTCGACAGGGCGTCGCCTACACCTTC.

This chain links TRBV6-5 with TRBJ1-2; 7 bases line up with TRBD1. Germline-derived CDR1 and CDR2 are MNHEY and SVGAGI. This CDR3 region has 14 residues. V lost 6 bases to trimming and J lost 4 bases; unmatched junction nucleotides: 8. CDR3 amino acids: CASSRDRGSYGYTF. DNA for the CDR3: TGTGCCAGCAGCCGGGACAGAGGGAGCTATGGCTACACCTTC.

The V gene is TRBV27, the J gene TRBJ2-3; the match to TRBD1 covers 8 bases. Per germline, CDR1 MNHEY and CDR2 SMNVEV (reference sequence). With 10 bases clipped from V and 4 bases from J, the junction kept 10 bases outside the gene matches. CDR3 length: 14 amino acids. CDR3 bases: TGTGCCACCTCCGACAGGGGCCCACCAGATACGCAGTATTTT. This encodes CATSDRGPPDTQYF.

The chain is built from TRBV25-1 and TRBJ1-2; D possibly corresponds to TRBD1 (6 bases). The CDR3 extends over 14 amino acids. Per germline, CDR1 MGHDK and CDR2 SYGVNS. The V and J ends lost 11 bases and 3 bases respectively, with 19 bases between them. The CDR3 DNA reads TGTGCCCCACGAATGATACAGGGTGACTATGGCTACACCTTC. Its translation is CAPRMIQGDYGYTF.

CDR3 bases: TGTGCCAGCAGCTTCGTTACCGGGGAGCTGTTTTTT. Its translation: CASSFVTGELFF. The chain couples TRBV7-2 to TRBJ2-2, with D unclear. The germline V gene has CDR1 SGHTA and CDR2 FQGNSA. There are 12 residues in the CDR3. Trimming cost V 3 bases and J 5 bases, with 4 bases left between them.

The rearrangement uses TRBV27 and TRBJ2-6, with 10 nucleotides matching TRBD1. Per the germline V gene, CDR1 is MNHEY and CDR2 is SMNVEV (reference sequence). CDR3 length: 17 residues. The ends lost 6 bases at V and 0 bases at J; junction bases unmatched: 5. CDR3 sequence reads: CASRPTGGISGANVLTF. CDR3 nucleotide sequence: TGTGCCAGCAGGCCGACAGGGGGCATCTCTGGGGCCAACGTCCTGACTTTC.

The chain links TRBV28 to TRBJ2-2, with D maybe TRBD2 (6 bases). Trimming cost V 4 bases and J 3 bases, with 15 bases left between them. Germline CDR1 and CDR2: MDHEN and SYDVKM. The CDR3 sequence is 16 residues long. The CDR3 loop is CASSSPGASHTGELFF. CDR3 coding DNA: TGTGCCAGCAGTTCCCCGGGAGCCTCGCACACCGGGGAGCTGTTTTTT.

V usage is TRBV30 and J usage is TRBJ1-1; TRBD1 matches at 11 bases. CDR3 length equals 14 residues. Germline V gene lookup returns CDR1 GTSNPN and CDR2 SVGIG (reference sequence). CDR3 sequence reads: CALGGTGGATEAFF. CDR3 bases: TGTGCTCTGGGAGGGACAGGGGGTGCCACTGAAGCTTTCTTT.

The chain is built from TRBV5-1 and TRBJ1-1, with TRBD1 matching 7 bases. The CDR3 length is 14 residues. Trimming at V came to 7 bases and at J to 3 bases, leaving 9 bases not matched to a gene. Germline CDR1 is SGHRS and CDR2 is YFSETQ. The CDR3 nucleotides are TGCGCCAGCGGGACCGGACAGGACCACACTGAAGCTTTCTTT. Translating gives CASGTGQDHTEAFF.

The V and J genes are TRBV30 and TRBJ2-5; 9 bases line up with TRBD1. This CDR3 comprises 12 residues. V was pared by 8 bases and J by 4 bases, with 5 bases of the junction left unmatched. The germline CDR1 and CDR2 sequences are GTSNPN and SVGIG (reference sequence). The CDR3 DNA reads as TGTGCCAGTACAGGGGGCTCAGAGACCCAGTACTTC. Residues: CASTGGSETQYF.

The chain links TRBV10-1 to TRBJ2-7; 8 nucleotides align to TRBD1. V shed 5 bases and J 3 bases; nucleotides not matched to a gene: 9. The germline gives CDR1 WNHNN, CDR2 SYGVQD (reference sequence). This CDR3 region has 15 residues. CDR3 region: CASSPGGPGDYEQYF. The CDR3 bases are TGCGCCAGCAGTCCAGGGGGCCCGGGGGACTACGAGCAGTACTTC.

This clone has only a few counts. The J gene is TRBJ1-5, the V gene TRBV27, with D unresolved. This CDR3 region has 14 residues. Trimming took off 3 bases at V and 2 bases at J, with 8 bases between the two ends. The germline V gene encodes CDR1 MNHEY and CDR2 SMNVEV (reference sequence). CDR3 coding DNA: TGTGCCAGCAGTTTTCTGGGCGGCAATCAGCCCCAGCATTTT. Protein: CASSFLGGNQPQHF.

The V call is TRBV2, the J call TRBJ2-7; D is perhaps TRBD1 (5 bases). Trimming cost V 2 bases and J 3 bases, with 5 bases left between them. The CDR3 runs 12 residues. Germline V gene lookup returns CDR1 SNHLY and CDR2 FYNNEI. CDR3 sequence: CASSEQGYEQYF. The CDR3 DNA reads as TGTGCCAGCAGTGAACAGGGCTACGAGCAGTACTTC.

The chain carries TRBV7-3 and TRBJ2-1; tentatively, D is TRBD2 (7 bases). The V gene lost 4 bases and the J gene lost 7 bases, with 17 bases spanning the gap. CDR1 and CDR2 (germline): SGHTA, FQGTGA. This CDR3 contains 15 residues. CDR3 in amino acids: CASSSTGWRENEQFF. In nucleotides, the CDR3 is TGTGCCAGCAGCTCAACAGGGTGGCGGGAGAATGAGCAGTTCTTC.

This chain connects TRBV4-1 to TRBJ2-1, with a weak D call TRBD1 (5 bases). The CDR3 has 16 amino acids. CDR1 is MGHRA, CDR2 YSYEKL, per germline. Trimming left V 1 base short and J 3 bases short, with 13 bases between. Here the CDR3 DNA reads TGCGCCAGCAGCCAAGGAGTTGGGGCTAGCTACAATGAGCAGTTCTTC. This codes for CASSQGVGASYNEQFF.

The gene calls are TRBV3-1 (or the pseudogene TRBV3-2) and TRBJ2-7; 8 nucleotides align to TRBD1. Germline lookup yields CDR1 LGHDT and CDR2 YNNKEL (reference sequence). After removal of 4 bases from V and 7 bases from J, the junction contained 9 bases not matched to a gene. The CDR3 has 14 residues. The CDR3 is CASSLGTGLGEQYV. CDR3 DNA sequence: TGTGCCAGCAGCCTGGGGACAGGCCTTGGAGAGCAGTACGTC.

V gene TRBV4-1 combines with J gene TRBJ2-1; the match to TRBD1 covers 9 bases. Germline assignment: CDR1 MGHRA and CDR2 YSYEKL. V lost 1 base and J lost 7; bases outside the gene matches: 8. The CDR3 runs to 16 residues. CDR3 DNA sequence: TGCGCCAGCAGCCAAGTAACAGGGGGCCAGGGGAATGAGCAGTTCTTC. Its protein is CASSQVTGGQGNEQFF.